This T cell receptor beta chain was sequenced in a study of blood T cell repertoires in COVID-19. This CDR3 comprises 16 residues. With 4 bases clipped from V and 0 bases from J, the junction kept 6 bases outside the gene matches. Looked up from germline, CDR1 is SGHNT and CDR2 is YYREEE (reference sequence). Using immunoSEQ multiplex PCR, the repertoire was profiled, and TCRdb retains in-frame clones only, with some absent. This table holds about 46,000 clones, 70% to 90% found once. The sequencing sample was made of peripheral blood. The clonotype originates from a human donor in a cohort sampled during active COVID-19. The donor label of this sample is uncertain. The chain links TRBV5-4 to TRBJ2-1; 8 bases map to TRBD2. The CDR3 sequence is CASSPGGASSYNEQFF. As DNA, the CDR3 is TGTGCCAGCAGCCCGGGGGGGGCCAGCTCCTACAATGAGCAGTTCTTC.